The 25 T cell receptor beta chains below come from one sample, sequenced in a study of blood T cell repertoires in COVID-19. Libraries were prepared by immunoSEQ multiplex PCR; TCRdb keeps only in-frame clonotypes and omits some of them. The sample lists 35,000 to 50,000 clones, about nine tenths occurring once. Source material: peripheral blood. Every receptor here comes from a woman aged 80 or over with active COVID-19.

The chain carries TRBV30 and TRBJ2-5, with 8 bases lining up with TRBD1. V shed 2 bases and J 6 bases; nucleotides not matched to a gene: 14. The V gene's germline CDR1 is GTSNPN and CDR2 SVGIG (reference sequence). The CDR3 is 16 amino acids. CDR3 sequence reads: CAWSYTRAGGGKTQYF. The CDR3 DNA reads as TGTGCCTGGAGTTATACGCGGGCAGGGGGCGGGAAGACCCAGTACTTC.

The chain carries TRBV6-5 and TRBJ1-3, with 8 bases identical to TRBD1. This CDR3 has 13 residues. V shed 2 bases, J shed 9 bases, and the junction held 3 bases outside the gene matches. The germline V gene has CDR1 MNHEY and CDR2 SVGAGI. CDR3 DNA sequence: TGTGCCAGCAGTTACGATGGACAGGGCACCATATATTTT. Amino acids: CASSYDGQGTIYF.

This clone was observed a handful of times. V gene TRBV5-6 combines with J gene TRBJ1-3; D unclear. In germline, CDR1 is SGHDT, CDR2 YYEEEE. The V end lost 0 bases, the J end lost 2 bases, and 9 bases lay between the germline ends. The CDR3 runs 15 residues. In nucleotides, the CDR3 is TGTGCCAGCAGCTTGGGAGGGAGTGCTGGAAACACCATATATTTT. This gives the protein CASSLGGSAGNTIYF.

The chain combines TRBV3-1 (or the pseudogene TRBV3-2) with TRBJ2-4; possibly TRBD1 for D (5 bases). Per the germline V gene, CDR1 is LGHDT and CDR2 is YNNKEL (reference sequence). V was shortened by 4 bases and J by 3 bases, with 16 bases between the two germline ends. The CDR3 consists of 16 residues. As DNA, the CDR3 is TGTGCCAGCAGCCTGGGCCCAGCCCAGGGCAAAAACATTCAGTACTTC. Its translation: CASSLGPAQGKNIQYF.

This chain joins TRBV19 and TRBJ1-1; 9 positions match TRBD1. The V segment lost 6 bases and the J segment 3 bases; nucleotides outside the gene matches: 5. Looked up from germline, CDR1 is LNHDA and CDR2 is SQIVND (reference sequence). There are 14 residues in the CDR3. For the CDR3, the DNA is TGTGCCAGTAGCGTACAGGGGGCGGACACTGAAGCTTTCTTT. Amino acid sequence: CASSVQGADTEAFF.

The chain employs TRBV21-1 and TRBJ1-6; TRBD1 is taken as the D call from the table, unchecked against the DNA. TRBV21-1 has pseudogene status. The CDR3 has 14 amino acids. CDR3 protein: CASSKGDSNSPLHF. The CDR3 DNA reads TGTGCCAGCAGCAAAGGAGACAGCAACTCACCCCTCCACTTT.

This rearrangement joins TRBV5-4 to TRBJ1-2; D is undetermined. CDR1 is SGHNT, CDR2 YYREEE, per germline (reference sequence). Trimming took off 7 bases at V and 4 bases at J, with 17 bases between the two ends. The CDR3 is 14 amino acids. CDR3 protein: CASLSPSSGYGYTF. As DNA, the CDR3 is TGTGCCAGCCTCAGCCCATCAAGCGGCTATGGCTACACCTTC.

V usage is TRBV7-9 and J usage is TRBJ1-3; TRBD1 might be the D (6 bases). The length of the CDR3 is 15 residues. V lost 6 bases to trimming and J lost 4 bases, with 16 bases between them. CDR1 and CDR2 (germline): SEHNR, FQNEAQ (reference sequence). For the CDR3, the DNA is TGTGCCAGCAGACCCGACAGGTCCCAGGGAAACACCATATATTTT. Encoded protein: CASRPDRSQGNTIYF.

The chain's CDR3 is CAWSVQGTNTGELFF. The CDR3 DNA follows: TGTGCCTGGAGTGTACAGGGGACGAACACCGGGGAGCTGTTTTTT. The V call is TRBV30, the J call TRBJ2-2, with TRBD1 matching over 7 bases. Trimming at V came to 0 bases and at J to 0 bases, leaving 1 base not matched to a gene. In germline, CDR1 is GTSNPN, CDR2 SVGIG (reference sequence). The CDR3 runs to 15 residues.

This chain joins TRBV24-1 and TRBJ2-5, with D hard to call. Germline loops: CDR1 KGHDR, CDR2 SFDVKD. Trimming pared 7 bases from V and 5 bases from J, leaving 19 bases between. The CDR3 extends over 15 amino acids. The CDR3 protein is CATSLPGPREETQYF. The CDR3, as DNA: TGTGCCACCAGCCTGCCAGGCCCGCGCGAGGAGACCCAGTACTTC.

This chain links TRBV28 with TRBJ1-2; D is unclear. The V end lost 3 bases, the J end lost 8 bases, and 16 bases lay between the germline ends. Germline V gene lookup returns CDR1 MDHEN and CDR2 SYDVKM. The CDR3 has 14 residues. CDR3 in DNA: TGTGCCAGCAGTTTGGGCAGAGCAACGGGGGGCTACACCTTC. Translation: CASSLGRATGGYTF.

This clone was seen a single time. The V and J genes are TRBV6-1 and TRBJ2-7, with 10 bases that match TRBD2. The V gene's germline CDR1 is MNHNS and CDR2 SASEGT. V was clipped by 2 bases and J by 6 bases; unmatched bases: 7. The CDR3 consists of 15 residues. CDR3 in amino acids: CASSESGGARVEQYF. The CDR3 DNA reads TGTGCCAGCAGTGAAAGCGGGGGGGCTCGAGTCGAGCAGTACTTC.

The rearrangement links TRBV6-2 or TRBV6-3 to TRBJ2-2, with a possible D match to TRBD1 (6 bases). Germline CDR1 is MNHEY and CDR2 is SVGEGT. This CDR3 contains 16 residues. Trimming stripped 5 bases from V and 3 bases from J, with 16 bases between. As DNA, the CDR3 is TGTGCCAGCAGTCATCGACAGCCAGGGGACACCGGGGAGCTGTTTTTT. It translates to CASSHRQPGDTGELFF.

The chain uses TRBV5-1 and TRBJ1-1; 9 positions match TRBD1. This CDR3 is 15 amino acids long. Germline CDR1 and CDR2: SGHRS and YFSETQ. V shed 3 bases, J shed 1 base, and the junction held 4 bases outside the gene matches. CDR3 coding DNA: TGCGCCAGCAGCTCGCGACAGGGGGAGAACACTGAAGCTTTCTTT. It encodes CASSSRQGENTEAFF. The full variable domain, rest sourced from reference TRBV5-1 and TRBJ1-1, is KAGVTQTPRYLIKTRGQQVTLSCSPISGHRSVSWYQQTPGQGLQFLFEYFSETQRNKGNFPGRFSGRQFSNSRSEMNVSTLELGDSALYLCASSSRQGENTEAFFGQGTRLTVV.

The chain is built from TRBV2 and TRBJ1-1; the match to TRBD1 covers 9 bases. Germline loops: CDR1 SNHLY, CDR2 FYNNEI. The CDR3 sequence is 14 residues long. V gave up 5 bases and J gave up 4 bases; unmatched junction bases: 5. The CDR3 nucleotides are TGTGCCAGCAGTAGACAGGGGGGCTCCACTGAAGCTTTCTTT. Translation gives CASSRQGGSTEAFF.

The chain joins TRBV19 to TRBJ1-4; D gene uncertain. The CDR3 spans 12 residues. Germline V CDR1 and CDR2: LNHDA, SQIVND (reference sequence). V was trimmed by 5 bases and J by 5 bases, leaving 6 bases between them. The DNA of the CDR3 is TGTGCCAGTAGTTTGTTAAATGAAAAACTGTTTTTT. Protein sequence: CASSLLNEKLFF.

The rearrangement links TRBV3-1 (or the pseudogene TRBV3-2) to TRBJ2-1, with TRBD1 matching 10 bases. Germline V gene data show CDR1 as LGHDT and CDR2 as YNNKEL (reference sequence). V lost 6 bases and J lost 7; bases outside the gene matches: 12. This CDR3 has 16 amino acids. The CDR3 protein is CASRKSGTGDSNEQFF. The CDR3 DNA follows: TGTGCCAGCAGAAAATCCGGGACAGGGGATAGTAATGAGCAGTTCTTC.

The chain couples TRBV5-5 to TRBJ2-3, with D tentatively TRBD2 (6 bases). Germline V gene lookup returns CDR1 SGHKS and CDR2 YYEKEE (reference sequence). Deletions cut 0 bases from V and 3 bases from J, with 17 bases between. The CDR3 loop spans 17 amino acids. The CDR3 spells CASSLDWSSASTDTQYF. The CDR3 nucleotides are TGTGCCAGCAGCTTGGATTGGTCTAGCGCAAGTACAGATACGCAGTATTTT.

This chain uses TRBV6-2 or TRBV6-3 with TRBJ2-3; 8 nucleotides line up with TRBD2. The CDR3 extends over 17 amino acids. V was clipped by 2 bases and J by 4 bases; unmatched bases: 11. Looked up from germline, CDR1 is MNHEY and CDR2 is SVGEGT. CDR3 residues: CASSYAPGLASADTQYF. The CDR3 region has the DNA TGTGCCAGCAGTTACGCTCCCGGACTAGCCTCCGCAGATACGCAGTATTTT.

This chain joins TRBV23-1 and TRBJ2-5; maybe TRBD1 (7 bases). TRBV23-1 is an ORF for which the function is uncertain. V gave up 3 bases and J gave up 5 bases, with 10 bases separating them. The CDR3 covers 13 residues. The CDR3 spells CASSQEGAETQYF. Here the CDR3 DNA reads TGCGCCAGCAGTCAGGAGGGGGCGGAGACCCAGTACTTC.

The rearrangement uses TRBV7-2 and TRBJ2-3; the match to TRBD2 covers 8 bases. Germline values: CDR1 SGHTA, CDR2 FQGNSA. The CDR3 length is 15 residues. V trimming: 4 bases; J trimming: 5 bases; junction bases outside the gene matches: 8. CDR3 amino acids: CASSSPGGPKDTQYF. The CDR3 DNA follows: TGTGCCAGCAGCTCGCCGGGGGGGCCCAAAGATACGCAGTATTTT.

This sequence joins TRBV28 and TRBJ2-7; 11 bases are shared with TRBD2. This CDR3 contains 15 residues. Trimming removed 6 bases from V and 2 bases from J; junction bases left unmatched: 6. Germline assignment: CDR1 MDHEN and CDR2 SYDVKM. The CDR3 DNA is TGTGCCAGCAGACCGCTAGCGGGGGGTACCTACGAGCAGTACTTC. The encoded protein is CASRPLAGGTYEQYF.

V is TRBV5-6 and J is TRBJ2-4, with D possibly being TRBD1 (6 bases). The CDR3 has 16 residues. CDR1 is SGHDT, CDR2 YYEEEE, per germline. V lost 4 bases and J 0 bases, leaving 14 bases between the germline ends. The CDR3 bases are TGTGCCAGCAGCCAATTCCAGGGGCTAGCCAAAAACATTCAGTACTTC. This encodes CASSQFQGLAKNIQYF.

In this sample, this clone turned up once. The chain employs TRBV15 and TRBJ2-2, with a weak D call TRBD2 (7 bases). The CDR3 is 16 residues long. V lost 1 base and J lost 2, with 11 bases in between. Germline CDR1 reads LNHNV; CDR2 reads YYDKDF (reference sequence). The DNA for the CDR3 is TGTGCCACCAGCAGAGGGGCGGGGGCCAACACCGGGGAGCTGTTTTTT. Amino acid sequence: CATSRGAGANTGELFF.

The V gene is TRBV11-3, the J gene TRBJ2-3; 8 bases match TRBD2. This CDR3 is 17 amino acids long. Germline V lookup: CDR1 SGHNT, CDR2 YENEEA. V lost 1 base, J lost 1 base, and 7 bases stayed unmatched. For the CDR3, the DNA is TGTGCCAGCAGCTTAGGTTCCGGCGGGGGGCGCACAGATACGCAGTATTTT. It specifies CASSLGSGGGRTDTQYF. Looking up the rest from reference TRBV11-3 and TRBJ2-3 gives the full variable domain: EAGVVQSPRYKIIEKKQPVAFWCNPISGHNTLYWYLQNLGQGPELLIRYENEEAVDDSQLPKDRFSAERLKGVDSTLKIQPAELGDSAVYLCASSLGSGGGRTDTQYFGPGTRLTVL.